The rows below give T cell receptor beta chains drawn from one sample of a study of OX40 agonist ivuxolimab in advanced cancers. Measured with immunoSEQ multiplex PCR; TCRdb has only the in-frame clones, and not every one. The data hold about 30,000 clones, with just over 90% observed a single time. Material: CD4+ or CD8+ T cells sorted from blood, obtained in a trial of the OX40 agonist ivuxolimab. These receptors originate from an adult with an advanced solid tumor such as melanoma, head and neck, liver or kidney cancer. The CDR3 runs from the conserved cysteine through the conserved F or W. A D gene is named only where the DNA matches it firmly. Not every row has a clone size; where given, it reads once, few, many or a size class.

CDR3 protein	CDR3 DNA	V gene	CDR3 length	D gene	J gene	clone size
CASSGRGELYEQYF	TGCGCCAGCAGCGGGAGGGGAGAGTTGTACGAGCAGTACTTC	TRBV5-1	14	TRBD2	TRBJ2-7	-
CASSRDYNNEQFF	TGCGCCAGCAGCCGGGACTACAACAATGAGCAGTTCTTC	TRBV4-1	13	TRBD2	TRBJ2-1	-
CAIKLGGLAEYEQYF	TGTGCCATCAAACTGGGCGGACTAGCGGAATACGAGCAGTACTTC	TRBV10-3	15	TRBD2	TRBJ2-7	-
CASSTRDRGVYEQYF	TGTGCCAGCAGTACCCGGGACAGGGGGGTTTACGAGCAGTACTTC	TRBV6-5	15	TRBD1	TRBJ2-7	-
CASSQVGGGMPATNEKLFF	TGCGCCAGCAGCCAAGTTGGTGGGGGGATGCCTGCAACTAATGAAAAACTGTTTTTT	TRBV4-1	19	-	TRBJ1-4	-
CASSLGTTYEQYF	TGTGCCAGCAGCCTTGGGACTACCTACGAGCAGTACTTC	TRBV7-9	13	TRBD2	TRBJ2-7	-
CASSWGVVPHNEQFF	TGTGCCAGCAGCTGGGGTGTTGTGCCCCACAATGAGCAGTTCTTC	TRBV7-6	15	-	TRBJ2-1	-
CASSLVADEQFF	TGTGCCAGCAGCTTGGTGGCCGATGAGCAGTTCTTC	TRBV5-6	12	-	TRBJ2-1	-
CASSLGLAGELFF	TGTGCCAGCAGCCTCGGGCTTGCCGGGGAGCTGTTTTTT	TRBV14	13	-	TRBJ2-2	-
CASNVFGLYNEQFF	TGCGCCAGCAACGTTTTTGGACTCTACAATGAGCAGTTCTTC	TRBV10-2	14	-	TRBJ2-1	-
CASSESAADYNEQFF	TGTGCCAGCAGTGAATCGGCGGCGGATTACAATGAGCAGTTCTTC	TRBV2	15	-	TRBJ2-1	-
CASSLDVFSGSEAFF	TGTGCCAGCAGCTTAGACGTGTTCTCTGGCTCTGAAGCTTTCTTT	TRBV7-9	15	-	TRBJ1-1	-
CASSEHRGTDYEQYF	TGTGCCAGCAGCGAACATCGGGGGACCGACTACGAGCAGTACTTC	TRBV11-2	15	-	TRBJ2-7	-
CASSLSGAFGGGPSTDTQYF	TGTGCCAGCAGTTTATCGGGGGCTTTTGGGGGCGGTCCAAGCACAGATACGCAGTATTTT	TRBV27	20	-	TRBJ2-3	once
CASSRPGQGLLEQYF	TGTGCCAGCAGCCGACCGGGACAGGGGCTACTCGAGCAGTACTTC	TRBV7-9	15	TRBD1	TRBJ2-7	-
CASSLSGQGNQPQHF	TGTGCCAGCAGTTTATCGGGACAGGGTAATCAGCCCCAGCATTTT	TRBV27	15	TRBD1	TRBJ1-5	-
CASSSGQGAYKNIQYF	TGTGCCAGCAGCTCGGGACAGGGGGCTTACAAAAACATTCAGTACTTC	TRBV7-9	16	TRBD1	TRBJ2-4	-
CASSSGTGSSSPLHF	TGTGCCAGCAGTTCCGGGACAGGGAGTAGTTCACCCCTCCACTTT	TRBV2	15	TRBD1	TRBJ1-6	-
CATRGRAYEQYF	TGTGCCACACGGGGGCGGGCCTACGAGCAGTACTTC	TRBV7-9	12	-	TRBJ2-7	-
CASSSQGLAGGRITDTQYF	TGTGCCAGCAGCTCCCAGGGACTAGCGGGAGGGCGTATCACAGATACGCAGTATTTT	TRBV7-9	19	TRBD2	TRBJ2-3	-
CASSLGPGRTSGLNEQFF	TGTGCCAGCAGCTTAGGACCGGGACGGACGAGTGGGCTTAATGAGCAGTTCTTC	TRBV7-9	18	-	TRBJ2-1	-
CSVEVGRVVQESTYGYTF	TGCAGCGTTGAGGTGGGGCGTGTGGTCCAAGAATCTACTTATGGCTACACCTTC	TRBV29-1	18	-	TRBJ1-2	-
CASSQDIGYEQYF	TGCGCCAGCAGCCAAGATATAGGGTACGAGCAGTACTTC	TRBV4-1	13	-	TRBJ2-7	-
CASSLAGDRGQQYF	TGTGCCAGCAGCTTAGCGGGGGACAGGGGACAGCAGTACTTC	TRBV13	14	TRBD1	TRBJ2-7	few
CAIITDTGELFF	TGTGCCATCATTACAGACACCGGGGAGCTGTTTTTT	TRBV10-3	12	-	TRBJ2-2	-
CASSFSQAGVAADTQYF	TGTGCCAGCAGCTTTTCCCAAGCGGGAGTGGCGGCAGATACGCAGTATTTT	TRBV11-3	17	TRBD2	TRBJ2-3	-
CASSYGTGGRTEAFF	TGTGCCAGCAGCTATGGGACAGGGGGTCGAACTGAAGCTTTCTTT	TRBV7-6	15	TRBD1	TRBJ1-1	-
CAIWGTSGRENNEQFF	TGTGCCATTTGGGGGACTAGCGGGAGGGAAAACAATGAGCAGTTCTTC	TRBV10-3	16	TRBD2	TRBJ2-1	-
CAISESTSFSYEQYF	TGTGCCATCAGTGAGTCGACCAGCTTCTCCTACGAGCAGTACTTC	TRBV10-3	15	-	TRBJ2-7	-
CASSPLSGGEQFF	TGCGCCAGCAGCCCGCTTTCGGGTGGAGAGCAGTTCTTC	TRBV4-1	13	-	TRBJ2-1	-
CASSLTQEYYNEQFF	TGTGCCAGCAGCTTAACCCAGGAATACTACAATGAGCAGTTCTTC	TRBV7-9	15	-	TRBJ2-1	-
CASSEFGEGGEQYF	TGTGCCAGCAGTGAATTTGGGGAGGGAGGCGAGCAGTACTTC	TRBV6-1	14	TRBD2	TRBJ2-7	once
CASSLVLGGTQETQYF	TGTGCCAGCAGCTTAGTGCTAGGGGGGACTCAAGAGACCCAGTACTTC	TRBV7-2	16	-	TRBJ2-5	-
CASSPRTGNSYNEQFF	TGTGCCAGCAGCCCGAGGACGGGAAACTCCTACAATGAGCAGTTCTTC	TRBV7-2	16	-	TRBJ2-1	-
CASSDGGFEGYTF	TGTGCCAGCAGTGATGGGGGATTCGAAGGCTACACCTTC	TRBV2	13	-	TRBJ1-2	-
CATSSLKAQGADTQYF	TGTGCCACCAGCAGTCTAAAGGCACAGGGTGCAGATACGCAGTATTTT	TRBV15	16	-	TRBJ2-3	-
CASTPLWSSYEQYF	TGCGCCAGCACCCCTCTGTGGAGCTCCTACGAGCAGTACTTC	TRBV10-2	14	-	TRBJ2-7	-
CASGYRAPLTGSPGIVYF	TGTGCCAGCGGATACAGGGCCCCTTTAACAGGGAGCCCAGGCATTGTGTACTTC	TRBV27	18	-	TRBJ2-7	-
CASSVGTGWRYEQYF	TGTGCCAGCAGCGTAGGGACAGGGTGGAGGTACGAGCAGTACTTC	TRBV9	15	TRBD1	TRBJ2-7	-
CASRNELGGRYEQYF	TGTGCCAGCCGGAACGAATTAGGGGGTCGGTACGAGCAGTACTTC	TRBV6-4	15	-	TRBJ2-7	-
CSATFPDRVTGELFF	TGCAGCGCCACTTTTCCGGACAGGGTGACCGGGGAGCTGTTTTTT	TRBV29-1	15	TRBD1	TRBJ2-2	-
CASRKVAGGAYNEQFF	TGTGCCAGCAGGAAGGTAGCGGGAGGCGCCTACAATGAGCAGTTCTTC	TRBV2	16	TRBD2	TRBJ2-1	once
CASSPRWAQVVGSGANVLTF	TGCGCCAGCAGCCCGAGGTGGGCTCAAGTCGTGGGCTCTGGGGCCAACGTCCTGACTTTC	TRBV5-1	20	-	TRBJ2-6	-
CASSDGGAQYF	TGCGCCAGCAGTGATGGCGGCGCGCAGTATTTT	TRBV10-2	11	-	TRBJ2-3	-
CASSEGTGSRNEQFF	TGTGCCAGCAGCGAGGGGACAGGGTCTCGGAATGAGCAGTTCTTC	TRBV5-6	15	TRBD1	TRBJ2-1	-
CASSQEGSYTGELFF	TGTGCCAGCAGCCAAGAAGGTTCGTACACCGGGGAGCTGTTTTTT	TRBV4-2	15	-	TRBJ2-2	-